Described below is a single T cell receptor (beta chain) sequence and its context. The antigen remains unidentified. A junction boundary mismatches the germline segment, possibly from a read error. Germline CDR1 and CDR2: SGHDN and FVKESK. The CDR3 length is 15 residues. These data belong to a study of identical twins. The study, taken as a whole, reports: Some out-of-frame alpha sequences were shared by twins, and these showed excess low generation probability.

MiXCR, run by TCRdb on the 5' RACE reads, gives a single entry per CDR3 protein. The sample lists 1.5 million to 2 million distinct CDR3 sequences, 32% occurring once. Sequenced sample: cord blood. The receptor's source is a newborn girl in good health. V and J are TRBV14 and TRBJ1-5; D is undetermined. CDR3 residues: CSSNLRGTDNQPQHF. The CDR3 DNA sequence: TGTTCCAGCAACCTTAGAGGTACAGACAATCAGCCCCAGCATTTT.